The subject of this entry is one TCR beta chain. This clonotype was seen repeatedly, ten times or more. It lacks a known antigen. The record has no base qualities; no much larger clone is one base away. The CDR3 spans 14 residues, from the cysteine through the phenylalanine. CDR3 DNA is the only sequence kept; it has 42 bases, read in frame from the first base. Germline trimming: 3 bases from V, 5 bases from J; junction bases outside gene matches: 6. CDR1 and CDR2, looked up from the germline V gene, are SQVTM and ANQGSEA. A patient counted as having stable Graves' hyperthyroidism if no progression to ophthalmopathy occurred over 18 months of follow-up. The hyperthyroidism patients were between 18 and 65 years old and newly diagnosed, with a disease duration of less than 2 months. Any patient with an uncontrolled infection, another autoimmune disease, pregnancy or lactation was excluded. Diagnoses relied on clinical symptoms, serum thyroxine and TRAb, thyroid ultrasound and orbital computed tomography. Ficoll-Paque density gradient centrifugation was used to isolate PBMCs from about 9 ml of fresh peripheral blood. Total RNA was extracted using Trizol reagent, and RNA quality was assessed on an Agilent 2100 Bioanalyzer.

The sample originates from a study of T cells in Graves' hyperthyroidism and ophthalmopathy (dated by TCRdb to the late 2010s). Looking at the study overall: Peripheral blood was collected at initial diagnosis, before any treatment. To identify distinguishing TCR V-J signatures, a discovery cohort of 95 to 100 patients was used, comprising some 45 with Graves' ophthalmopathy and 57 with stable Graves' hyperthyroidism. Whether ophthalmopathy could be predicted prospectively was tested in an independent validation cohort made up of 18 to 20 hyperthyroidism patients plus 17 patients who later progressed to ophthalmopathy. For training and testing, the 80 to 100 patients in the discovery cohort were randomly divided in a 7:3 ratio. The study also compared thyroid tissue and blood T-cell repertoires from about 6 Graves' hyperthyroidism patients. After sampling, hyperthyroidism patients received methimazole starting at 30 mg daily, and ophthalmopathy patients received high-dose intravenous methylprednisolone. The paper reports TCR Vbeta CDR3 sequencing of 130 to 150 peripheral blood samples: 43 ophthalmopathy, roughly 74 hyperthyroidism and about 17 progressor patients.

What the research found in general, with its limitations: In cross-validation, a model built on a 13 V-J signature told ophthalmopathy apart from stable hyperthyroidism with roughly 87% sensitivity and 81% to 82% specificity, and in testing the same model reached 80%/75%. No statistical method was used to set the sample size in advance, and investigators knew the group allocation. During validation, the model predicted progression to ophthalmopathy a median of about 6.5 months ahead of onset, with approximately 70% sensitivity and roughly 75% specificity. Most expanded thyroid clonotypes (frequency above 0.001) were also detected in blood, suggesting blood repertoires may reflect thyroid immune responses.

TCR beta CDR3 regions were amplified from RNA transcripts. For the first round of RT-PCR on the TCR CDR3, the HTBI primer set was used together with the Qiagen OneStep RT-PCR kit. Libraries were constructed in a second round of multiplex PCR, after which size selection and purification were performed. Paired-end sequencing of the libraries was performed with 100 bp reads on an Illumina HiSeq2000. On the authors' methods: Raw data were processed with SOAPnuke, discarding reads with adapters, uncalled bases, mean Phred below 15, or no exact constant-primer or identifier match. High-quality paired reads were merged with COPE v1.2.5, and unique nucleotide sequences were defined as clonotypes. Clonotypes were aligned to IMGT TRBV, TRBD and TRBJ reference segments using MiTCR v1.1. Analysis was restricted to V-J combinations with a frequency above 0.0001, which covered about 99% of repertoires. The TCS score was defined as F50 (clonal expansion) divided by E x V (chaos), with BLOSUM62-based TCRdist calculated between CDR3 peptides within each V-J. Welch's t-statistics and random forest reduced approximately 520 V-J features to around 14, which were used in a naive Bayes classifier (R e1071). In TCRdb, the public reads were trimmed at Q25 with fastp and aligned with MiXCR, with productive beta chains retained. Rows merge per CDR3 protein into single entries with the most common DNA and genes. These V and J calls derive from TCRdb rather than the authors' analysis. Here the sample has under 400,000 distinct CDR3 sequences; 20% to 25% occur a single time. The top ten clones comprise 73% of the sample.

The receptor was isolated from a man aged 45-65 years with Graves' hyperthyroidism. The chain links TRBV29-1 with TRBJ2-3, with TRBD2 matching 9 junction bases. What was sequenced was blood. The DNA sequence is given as TGCAGCGTTGATGAGGCGGGAGGGGGAGATACGCAGTATTTT. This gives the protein CSVDEAGGGDTQYF.